This passage covers 25 T cell receptor beta chains from one sample sequenced in a study of cytomegalovirus exposure and HLA in healthy donors. The PCR used 60 Vbeta and 13 Jbeta primers. The data were produced by immunoSEQ multiplex PCR, yet TCRdb's version contains in-frame clones alone and is incomplete. The sample records 65,000 to 85,000 clones, approximately 84% being singletons. Sequenced: PBMCs. The receptors were sampled from a woman aged 45 to 65 in good health and CMV-seronegative.

The V and J genes are TRBV5-8 and TRBJ2-7; D may be TRBD1 (5 bases). This CDR3 comprises 13 residues. The germline V and J ends were trimmed by 2 bases and 2 bases, with 8 bases remaining between them. The germline gives CDR1 SGHTS, CDR2 YDEGEE. CDR3 protein: CASSFPGTYEQYF. The CDR3 nucleotides read TGTGCCAGCAGCTTCCCAGGGACCTACGAGCAGTACTTC.

The chain employs TRBV4-2 and TRBJ2-6; D uncertain. The V end was cut by 0 bases, the J end by 2 bases, with 14 bases between. The CDR3 is 18 amino acids. Per germline, CDR1 LGHNA and CDR2 YNFKEQ. The DNA of the CDR3 is TGTGCCAGCAGCCAAGAATCATTAGGAGTGCCTGGGGCCAACGTCCTGACTTTC. Translated: CASSQESLGVPGANVLTF.

The V and J genes are TRBV10-2 and TRBJ1-1, with D maybe TRBD1 (6 bases). Germline CDR1 and CDR2: WSHSY and SAAADI. The CDR3 sequence is 12 residues long. Trimming left V 5 bases short and J 4 bases short, with 8 bases between. The CDR3 nucleotides read TGCGCCAGCAGTCGGACAGCCACTGAAGCTTTCTTT. Protein product: CASSRTATEAFF.

This chain joins TRBV7-2 and TRBJ2-1; TRBD1 agrees at 9 bases. J was trimmed by 7 bases and V by 1 base; bases with no gene match: 14. CDR1 and CDR2 (germline): SGHTA, FQGNSA. The CDR3 sequence is 18 residues long. The CDR3 DNA reads TGTGCCAGCAGCTTAGTGCGGACAGGGGCTTCCCGTAGGAATGAGCAGTTCTTC. Protein sequence: CASSLVRTGASRRNEQFF.

This clone was counted a single time. The V and J genes are TRBV4-2 and TRBJ2-1; TRBD2 matches at 8 bases. Germline V lookup: CDR1 LGHNA, CDR2 YNFKEQ. The CDR3 is 16 residues long. V lost 0 bases, J lost 7 bases, and 8 bases stayed unmatched. CDR3 nucleotides: TGTGCCAGCAGCCAAGATCACAGCGGGAGTCCAAATGAGCAGTTCTTC. Its protein product is CASSQDHSGSPNEQFF.

The chain employs TRBV19 and TRBJ1-1; TRBD1 matches at 8 bases. This CDR3 is 14 amino acids long. V dropped 6 bases and J dropped 4; count of bases not matched to a gene: 7. Germline values: CDR1 LNHDA, CDR2 SQIVND (reference sequence). CDR3 nucleotide sequence: TGTGCCAGTAGCTGGGACAGGAGGCTCACTGAAGCTTTCTTT. Its protein product is CASSWDRRLTEAFF. Looking up the rest from reference TRBV19 and TRBJ1-1 gives the full variable domain: DGGITQSPKYLFRKEGQNVTLSCEQNLNHDAMYWYRQDPGQGLRLIYYSQIVNDFQKGDIAEGYSVSREKKESFPLTVTSAQKNPTAFYLCASSWDRRLTEAFFGQGTRLTVV.

The rearrangement joins TRBV15 to TRBJ1-1, with D possibly matching TRBD1 (5 bases). This CDR3 is built from 15 residues. Germline V lookup: CDR1 LNHNV, CDR2 YYDKDF (reference sequence). V lost 0 bases, J lost 1 base, and 9 bases lay in between. CDR3 sequence: CATSRDGAKNTEAFF. The CDR3 nucleotides are TGTGCCACCAGCAGAGATGGGGCGAAGAACACTGAAGCTTTCTTT.

This chain joins TRBV11-2 and TRBJ2-5, with TRBD1 identical over 8 bases. V lost 3 bases and J lost 9; bases outside the gene matches: 6. The CDR3 is 13 residues long. Per germline, CDR1 SGHAT and CDR2 FQNNGV. The CDR3: CASSLGQDRAQYF. The CDR3 DNA sequence: TGTGCCAGCAGCTTGGGACAGGATAGGGCCCAGTACTTC.

The J gene is TRBJ2-3, the V gene TRBV5-6, with TRBD1 matching over 11 bases. The germline gives CDR1 SGHDT, CDR2 YYEEEE. V shed 3 bases, J shed 1 base, and the junction held 10 bases outside the gene matches. The CDR3 is 18 residues long. The CDR3 bases are TGTGCCAGCAGCTCCGGGACAGGGGGGTTGTGGGGCACAGATACGCAGTATTTT. Translated, it gives CASSSGTGGLWGTDTQYF.

This clone was detected a few times. The chain combines TRBV5-5 with TRBJ2-3; 8 bases fit TRBD2. V shed 4 bases and J 1 base; nucleotides not matched to a gene: 2. CDR3 length: 14 amino acids. The germline V gene encodes CDR1 SGHKS and CDR2 YYEKEE (reference sequence). The CDR3 coding sequence is TGTGCCAGCAGCCTTAGCGGGGGCACAGATACGCAGTATTTT. It translates to CASSLSGGTDTQYF.

This chain joins TRBV7-2 and TRBJ2-7; 8 bases are shared with TRBD2. Trimming at V came to 3 bases and at J to 7 bases, leaving 8 bases not matched to a gene. Germline values: CDR1 SGHTA, CDR2 FQGNSA. There are 14 residues in the CDR3. CDR3 in amino acids: CASSLYASGPEQYF. Here the CDR3 DNA reads TGTGCCAGCAGCTTGTATGCTAGCGGGCCAGAGCAGTACTTC.

This clone came up once. The DNA of the CDR3 is TGTGCCAGTAGTATAGGGAGCGGGGCCCGGGACACTGAAGCTTTCTTT. This codes for CASSIGSGARDTEAFF. The chain has TRBV19 and TRBJ1-1; TRBD1 might be the D (5 bases). CDR3 length: 16 residues. Germline V gene data show CDR1 as LNHDA and CDR2 as SQIVND (reference sequence). The V end lost 1 base, the J end lost 3 bases, and 15 bases lay between the germline ends. Using reference TRBV19 and TRBJ1-1 for the parts outside the CDR3, the full variable domain is DGGITQSPKYLFRKEGQNVTLSCEQNLNHDAMYWYRQDPGQGLRLIYYSQIVNDFQKGDIAEGYSVSREKKESFPLTVTSAQKNPTAFYLCASSIGSGARDTEAFFGQGTRLTVV.

The V gene is TRBV2, the J gene TRBJ1-2; 7 bases map to TRBD1. This CDR3 has 13 amino acids. Germline CDR1 and CDR2: SNHLY and FYNNEI. Trimming removed 5 bases from V and 6 bases from J; junction bases left unmatched: 6. The CDR3 loop is CASSTQGSNGYTF. The CDR3 coding sequence is TGTGCCAGCAGTACACAGGGGAGTAATGGCTACACCTTC.

This clone was recorded a few times. The chain uses TRBV2 and TRBJ2-3; 9 positions match TRBD2. The V segment lost 7 bases and the J segment 1 base; nucleotides outside the gene matches: 6. The length of the CDR3 is 15 residues. Looked up from germline, CDR1 is SNHLY and CDR2 is FYNNEI. The CDR3 here is CASTGSGGGTDTQYF. The CDR3 coding sequence is TGTGCCAGCACCGGTAGCGGGGGTGGCACAGATACGCAGTATTTT.

This chain connects TRBV5-1 to TRBJ2-5; D is unclear. The ends were cut back, 5 bases at V and 2 bases at J, with 19 bases in the middle. The CDR3 covers 16 residues. CDR1 is SGHRS and CDR2 is YFSETQ in the germline V gene. The CDR3 is CASSRQATGIQETQYF. CDR3 coding DNA: TGCGCCAGCAGTCGTCAGGCAACCGGAATTCAAGAGACCCAGTACTTC. The whole variable domain, filled in from reference TRBV5-1 and TRBJ2-5, reads KAGVTQTPRYLIKTRGQQVTLSCSPISGHRSVSWYQQTPGQGLQFLFEYFSETQRNKGNFPGRFSGRQFSNSRSEMNVSTLELGDSALYLCASSRQATGIQETQYFGPGTRLLVL.

This rearrangement joins TRBV5-4 to TRBJ2-1; the match to TRBD2 covers 8 bases. This CDR3 spans 16 amino acids. The V gene's germline CDR1 is SGHNT and CDR2 YYREEE (reference sequence). V lost 2 bases and J lost 7; bases outside the gene matches: 11. The CDR3 nucleotides are TGTGCCAGCAGCTTAGGATCAGCGGGAGTTGGGAATGAGCAGTTCTTC. Its protein product is CASSLGSAGVGNEQFF.

The chain employs TRBV29-1 and TRBJ2-2; a possible D gene is TRBD1 (6 bases). The CDR3 sequence is 12 residues long. CDR1 SQVTM and CDR2 ANQGSEA come from the germline V gene. Trimming stripped 5 bases from V and 5 bases from J, with 9 bases between. The CDR3: CSVTGSTGELFF. Written as DNA, the CDR3 is TGCAGCGTTACAGGGTCTACCGGGGAGCTGTTTTTT.

This clone has a handful of counts. The chain employs TRBV6-1 and TRBJ1-3; 9 bases fit TRBD1. This CDR3 region has 13 residues. V shed 6 bases and J 8 bases; nucleotides not matched to a gene: 5. Looked up from germline, CDR1 is MNHNS and CDR2 is SASEGT. CDR3 nucleotide sequence: TGTGCCAGCAGGAAGGACAGGGGTGACACCATATATTTT. Its protein is CASRKDRGDTIYF.

This clone has a single count. V gene TRBV30 combines with J gene TRBJ2-5; D is uncertain. This CDR3 spans 13 amino acids. The V and J ends lost 3 bases and 5 bases respectively, with 13 bases between them. Per germline, CDR1 GTSNPN and CDR2 SVGIG (reference sequence). CDR3 DNA sequence: TGTGCCTGGAGCCTCGCGGATGGGGAGACCCAGTACTTC. Translation gives CAWSLADGETQYF. The full variable domain, completed using reference TRBV30 and TRBJ2-5, is SQTIHQWPATLVQPVGSPLSLECTVEGTSNPNLYWYRQAAGRGLQLLFYSVGIGQISSEVPQNLSASRPQDRQFILSSKKLLLSDSGFYLCAWSLADGETQYFGPGTRLLVL.

This chain joins TRBV5-1 and TRBJ2-2; 14 nucleotides agree with TRBD2. V lost 5 bases and J lost 1; bases outside the gene matches: 4. CDR1 and CDR2 from the germline V gene are SGHRS and YFSETQ. This CDR3 contains 17 residues. DNA of the CDR3: TGCGCCAGCAGACGGACTAGCGGGAGGCTGAACACCGGGGAGCTGTTTTTT. Amino acid sequence: CASRRTSGRLNTGELFF. The entire variable domain, with the rest obtained from reference TRBV5-1 and TRBJ2-2, is as follows: KAGVTQTPRYLIKTRGQQVTLSCSPISGHRSVSWYQQTPGQGLQFLFEYFSETQRNKGNFPGRFSGRQFSNSRSEMNVSTLELGDSALYLCASRRTSGRLNTGELFFGEGSRLTVL.

This clone is a singleton in its sample. One junction end disagrees with the germline gene, perhaps due to a read error. J is TRBJ1-1 and V is TRBV19; a possible D gene is TRBD1 (6 bases). Germline CDR1 and CDR2: LNHDA and SQIVND (reference sequence). This CDR3 region has 14 residues. Written as DNA, the CDR3 is TGTACCAGTAGTTTCGATACAGGGTTCACTGAAGCTTTCTTT. It translates to CTSSFDTGFTEAFF.

The rearrangement joins TRBV11-1 to TRBJ1-1; TRBD1 is a possible D gene (6 bases). The CDR3 runs to 13 residues. Germline V CDR1 and CDR2: SGHAT, FQDESV (reference sequence). Deletions cut 3 bases from V and 3 bases from J, with 8 bases between. This CDR3 is CASSFKGDTEAFF. CDR3 bases: TGTGCCAGCAGCTTTAAGGGGGACACTGAAGCTTTCTTT.

The chain couples TRBV11-2 to TRBJ2-7, with TRBD2 matching 11 bases. The CDR3 sequence is 19 residues long. The germline V gene encodes CDR1 SGHAT and CDR2 FQNNGV. V lost 1 base, J lost 0 bases, and 11 bases stayed unmatched. The CDR3: CASSLVGLAGQAFSYEQYF. CDR3 DNA sequence: TGTGCCAGCAGCTTAGTTGGACTAGCGGGCCAGGCCTTCTCCTACGAGCAGTACTTC.

To note about this clone: The junction differs from germline at one of its ends, possibly a read error. This chain uses TRBV6-1 with TRBJ2-1; D perhaps matches TRBD2 (6 bases). The CDR3 is made up of 12 amino acids. From germline, CDR1 is MNHNS and CDR2 SASEGT. The CDR3 DNA sequence: TGTGCCAGCAGCCCAATGGGGGACTTGGGTCTCTTC. Translated: CASSPMGDLGLF.

The chain uses TRBV5-1 and TRBJ2-7; D gene ambiguous. The V gene lost 3 bases and the J gene lost 1 base, with 2 bases spanning the gap. The CDR3 spans 11 residues. Germline lookup yields CDR1 SGHRS and CDR2 YFSETQ. The CDR3 region has the DNA TGCGCCAGCAGCTCTTCCTACGAGCAGTACTTC. This codes for CASSSSYEQYF.